These T cell receptor beta chains were read from a single sample in a study of blood T cell repertoires in COVID-19. Generated by immunoSEQ multiplex PCR, the TCRdb table keeps only in-frame clones and is missing some. This table holds 200,000 to 300,000 clones, 75% to 85% found once. The specimen sequenced was peripheral blood. The receptor set was obtained from a woman aged 55-75 years with active or convalescent COVID-19. The CDR3 runs from the conserved cysteine through the conserved F or W. The D gene is left open where the match is weak. Size tells how often a clone was seen (once, few, many) or the class of an expanded clone, and some rows leave it out.

>TRBJ1-2|TRBD1|TRBV5-6|.|16
TGTGCCAGCAGCCCGAAACAGGGACAGCTCCCCTATGGCTACACCTTC
CASSPKQGQLPYGYTF
>TRBJ2-3|.|TRBV12-3/TRBV12-4|.|12
TGTGCCAGCAGTTCAGGCACAGATACGCAGTATTTT
CASSSGTDTQYF
>TRBJ1-6|TRBD1|TRBV28|.|14
TGTGCCAGCAGCCCCGGGCAGGGGGCTTCACCCCTCCACTTT
CASSPGQGASPLHF
>TRBJ1-5|.|TRBV20-1|.|13
TGCAGTGCTAGTTCGCGATCCGATCAGCCCCAGCATTTT
CSASSRSDQPQHF
>TRBJ1-4|.|TRBV11-2|.|16
TGTGCCATCCCTTTGCCGACCACAGGGTTGGCTGAAAAACTGTTTTTT
CAIPLPTTGLAEKLFF
>TRBJ1-2|TRBD1|TRBV30|.|17
TGTGCCTGGACCGAGGGGGCAGGGGGAAGATTTTTCTATGGCTACACCTTC
CAWTEGAGGRFFYGYTF
>TRBJ1-6|TRBD1|TRBV5-1|.|14
TGCGCCAGCAGCTTGGACTTGGACAGGTTGGCCCTCCACTTT
CASSLDLDRLALHF
>TRBJ2-5|.|TRBV5-1|few|15
TGCGCCAGCAGCTTGGGACAAAGCAGAACCGAGACCCAGTACTTC
CASSLGQSRTETQYF
>TRBJ1-1|TRBD1|TRBV11-2|.|14
TGTGCCAGCAGCTGGGACAGGAAGAACACTGAAGCTTTCTTT
CASSWDRKNTEAFF
>TRBJ2-5|TRBD2|TRBV12-5|.|13
TGTGCTAGTAGCGGGGGGGCCCACGGGACCCAGTACTTC
CASSGGAHGTQYF
>TRBJ1-5|.|TRBV19|.|14
TGTGCCAGTAGTATAGCCAGGGGCGGTCAGCCCCAGCATTTT
CASSIARGGQPQHF
>TRBJ1-1|TRBD1|TRBV4-1|.|14
TGCGCCAGCTCCCCGGACAGGCTGAACACTGAAGCTTTCTTT
CASSPDRLNTEAFF
>TRBJ2-1|TRBD2|TRBV3-1/TRBV3-2|.|16
TGTGCCAGCAGCCGGGCCGGGACTACCTTGTACAATGAGCAGTTCTTC
CASSRAGTTLYNEQFF
>TRBJ2-1|TRBD1|TRBV18|.|15
TGTGCCAGCTCACTGGGACAGGGGGACTACAATGAGCAGTTCTTC
CASSLGQGDYNEQFF
>TRBJ1-2|TRBD1|TRBV7-2|.|15
TGTGCCAGCAGCGTCGGGACAGCGATGGGTTATGGCTACACCTTC
CASSVGTAMGYGYTF
>TRBJ1-6|TRBD1|TRBV18|.|20
TGTGCCAGCTCACCATCTGGCCCCTCCACAGGGGATCCCTATAATTCACCCCTCCACTTT
CASSPSGPSTGDPYNSPLHF
>TRBJ2-3|TRBD1|TRBV5-5|once|12
TGTGCCAGCAGCGCTTGGGGACAGACGCAGTATTTT
CASSAWGQTQYF